A selection of T cell receptor beta chains follows, all from one sample in a study of regulatory T cells in long-lasting Graves disease. TCRdb fed the multiplex PCR reads into MiXCR, producing one record per CDR3 protein. This repertoire shows about 660,000 distinct CDR3 sequences, around 30% found once; its top ten account for roughly 40%. The sequencing used peripheral blood mononuclear cells (PBMCs), collected when the disease was refractory, from a patient treated with antithyroid drugs. These receptors came from a female donor with Graves disease. CDR3s include the opening cysteine and the closing phenylalanine or tryptophan.

J gene | V gene | CDR3 protein
TRBJ1-6 | TRBV30 | CAWGPLRPGNSPLHF
TRBJ2-1 | TRBV18 | CASNEDTYNEQFF
TRBJ2-7 | TRBV7-9 | CASSFDRLRKQYF
TRBJ1-1 | TRBV6-1 | CASSDDRARTEAFF
TRBJ1-5 | TRBV27 | CASSLVFRESQPQHF
TRBJ1-1 | TRBV12-3/TRBV12-4 | CASSARQGRTEAFF
TRBJ1-1 | TRBV19 | CASSGDSPIYEATEAFF
TRBJ1-1 | TRBV29-1 | CSVVPPGGVVNTEAFF
TRBJ1-6 | TRBV27 | CASSWYGRDNSPLHF
TRBJ2-5 | TRBV10-3 | CAIRDLGETQYF
TRBJ1-5 | TRBV12-3/TRBV12-4 | CASSLTGRSNQPQHF
TRBJ1-3 | TRBV7-6 | CASSNSGNTIYF
TRBJ1-6 | TRBV20-1 | CSAETGLAESPLHF
TRBJ1-1 | TRBV2 | CASSDWVNTEAFF
TRBJ2-5 | TRBV15 | CATSRPTGGLGETQYF
TRBJ2-2 | TRBV3-1 | CASSPFRRTGELFF
TRBJ1-1 | TRBV3-1 | CASSHKTEAFF
TRBJ1-1 | TRBV2 | CASRSQGDLGEAFF
TRBJ2-1 | TRBV9 | CASSVSSAGHNEQFF
TRBJ2-7 | TRBV7-9 | CASSSYIAPYEQYF
TRBJ2-7 | TRBV11-2 | CASSYGTGTGSSYEQYF
TRBJ1-1 | TRBV12-3/TRBV12-4 | CASSRRQGAEAFF
TRBJ2-3 | TRBV9 | CASSSHPSPADTQYF
TRBJ1-4 | TRBV9 | CASSPPTGGNEKLFF
TRBJ1-5 | TRBV6-1 | CASSEALGGGQPQHF
TRBJ1-1 | TRBV2 | CASSGNGLLNTEAFF
TRBJ2-7 | TRBV27 | CASSLGQGLEQYF
TRBJ2-3 | TRBV20-1 | CSARVAASTDTQYF
TRBJ1-5 | TRBV2 | CASSEARQGSPQHF
TRBJ1-6 | TRBV3-1 | CASSLRQHQSPLHF
TRBJ1-2 | TRBV20-1 | CSARRRSYGYTF
TRBJ1-1 | TRBV2 | CASRIEVNTEAFF
TRBJ1-2 | TRBV6-5 | CASSSGQSVGYTF
TRBJ2-7 | TRBV7-2 | CASSLGTGQGYEQYF
TRBJ2-7 | TRBV5-1 | CASSLARSYEQYF
TRBJ2-7 | TRBV7-9 | CASSQELAVFYEQYF
TRBJ1-5 | TRBV19 | CASRSSAGPQHF
TRBJ2-7 | TRBV7-2 | CASSSSPGYEQYF
TRBJ1-5 | TRBV2 | CASRLGQGEDQPQHF
TRBJ2-1 | TRBV19 | CASSTGLAEQFF
TRBJ1-2 | TRBV27 | CASRRGARGYTF
TRBJ2-5 | TRBV7-9 | CASSLGGSVGETQYF